The 5 T cell receptor beta chains in this list originate from one sample, sequenced in a study of cytomegalovirus exposure and HLA in healthy donors. Both 60 Vbeta primers and 13 Jbeta primers went into the PCR. TCRdb's copy holds only in-frame clones and misses some; the assay was immunoSEQ multiplex PCR. This sample yields approximately 130,000 clones, of which approximately 85% are seen a single time; under 7% belongs to the top ten. Sequenced: PBMCs. The origin of the receptors is a woman aged 30 to 39 in good health and CMV-seropositive.

This sequence joins TRBV2 and TRBJ2-4; TRBD2 matches 8 bases. Trimming at V came to 3 bases and at J to 8 bases, leaving 3 bases not matched to a gene. The CDR3 consists of 13 residues. Per germline, CDR1 SNHLY and CDR2 FYNNEI. CDR3 sequence reads: CASSDLRGDIQYF. The CDR3 region has the DNA TGTGCCAGCAGTGACTTGCGGGGGGACATTCAGTACTTC.

The V gene is TRBV19, the J gene TRBJ1-2, with D perhaps TRBD1 (5 bases). The CDR3 has 13 residues. The V end lost 6 bases, the J end lost 1 base, and 9 bases lay between the germline ends. CDR1 LNHDA and CDR2 SQIVND come from the germline V gene (reference sequence). In nucleotides, the CDR3 is TGTGCCAGTAGCTCAGGGATTAACTATGGCTACACCTTC. Protein: CASSSGINYGYTF. The complete variable domain, with remaining parts taken from reference TRBV19 and TRBJ1-2, reads DGGITQSPKYLFRKEGQNVTLSCEQNLNHDAMYWYRQDPGQGLRLIYYSQIVNDFQKGDIAEGYSVSREKKESFPLTVTSAQKNPTAFYLCASSSGINYGYTFGSGTRLTVV.

J is TRBJ2-7 and V is TRBV11-2; D is undetermined. V was pared by 3 bases and J by 2 bases, with 8 bases between. The CDR3 extends over 13 amino acids. Germline V lookup: CDR1 SGHAT, CDR2 FQNNGV. This CDR3 reads CASSLGRTYEQYF. The CDR3 nucleotides read TGTGCCAGCAGCTTGGGCAGGACCTACGAGCAGTACTTC.

The chain recombines TRBV28 with TRBJ2-7; possibly TRBD1 for D (7 bases). The CDR3 has 15 amino acids. With 1 base removed from V and 6 bases from J, the gap between germline ends came to 16 bases. The germline CDR1 and CDR2 sequences are MDHEN and SYDVKM. The CDR3 is CASSLYLEGQSEQYF. The CDR3 DNA reads as TGTGCCAGCAGTTTATATTTGGAGGGACAGTCCGAGCAGTACTTC.

The chain joins TRBV7-3 to TRBJ1-1; tentatively, D is TRBD1 (6 bases). Looked up from germline, CDR1 is SGHTA and CDR2 is FQGTGA. V lost 3 bases and J 3 bases, leaving 8 bases between the germline ends. This CDR3 region has 13 residues. The CDR3 protein is CASSLYRDTEAFF. The CDR3 coding sequence is TGTGCCAGCAGCTTGTACAGGGACACTGAAGCTTTCTTT.